These 30 T cell receptor beta chains were sequenced from one sample in a study of cytomegalovirus exposure and HLA in healthy donors. It was with 60 Vbeta and 13 Jbeta primers that the PCR ran. Assay: immunoSEQ multiplex PCR; the TCRdb copy retains only in-frame clones and omits some. Of 120,000 to 150,000 clones detected, around 77% appear once; the ten largest clones hold 4.5% to 6%. What was sequenced was PBMCs. The source of these receptors is a woman in her 50s in good health and CMV-seronegative.

The V and J genes are TRBV5-1 and TRBJ2-1; TRBD2 matches 8 bases. This CDR3 contains 15 residues. CDR1 SGHRS and CDR2 YFSETQ come from the germline V gene. Trimming took 4 bases from V and 9 from J; bases not matched to a gene: 12. CDR3: CASSVGGATAGEQFF. CDR3 coding DNA: TGCGCCAGCAGCGTCGGGGGGGCCACAGCGGGTGAGCAGTTCTTC.

This chain uses TRBV7-8 with TRBJ2-1; a weak D match, TRBD2 (7 bases). The CDR3 consists of 12 residues. V lost 5 bases and J 10 bases, leaving 12 bases between the germline ends. Germline assignment: CDR1 SGHVS and CDR2 FQNEAQ. As DNA, the CDR3 is TGTGCCAGCAGCCTGGGGGGGACAGAGCAGTTCTTC. It encodes CASSLGGTEQFF.

This clone appeared a few times. The chain links TRBV2 to TRBJ2-5; 10 nucleotides align to TRBD2. V lost 0 bases and J lost 5; bases outside the gene matches: 9. Looked up from germline, CDR1 is SNHLY and CDR2 is FYNNEI. The CDR3 consists of 17 residues. The CDR3 DNA sequence: TGTGCCAGCAGTGAAGCGTGGCTAGCGGGGGCGCGGGAGACCCAGTACTTC. Translation gives CASSEAWLAGARETQYF.

The chain couples TRBV6-4 to TRBJ2-3, with TRBD2 matching 11 bases. Germline V gives CDR1 MRHNA, CDR2 SNTAGT. The CDR3 extends over 15 amino acids. V was clipped by 6 bases and J by 6 bases; unmatched bases: 8. The CDR3: CASRVAGGPGDTQYF. The CDR3 DNA sequence: TGTGCCAGCAGAGTAGCGGGGGGGCCTGGGGATACGCAGTATTTT.

This clone was seen only once. The chain joins TRBV6-5 to TRBJ1-1, with 7 bases identical to TRBD1. Germline V gene lookup returns CDR1 MNHEY and CDR2 SVGAGI. The CDR3 is 14 residues long. J gave up 1 base and V 6 bases, and 5 bases lay outside the gene matches. CDR3: CASRDRTSNTEAFF. CDR3 nucleotide sequence: TGTGCCAGCAGGGACAGGACTTCGAACACTGAAGCTTTCTTT.

V and J are TRBV10-3 and TRBJ1-1; weak D call: TRBD1 (6 bases). This CDR3 is 17 amino acids long. From germline, CDR1 is ENHRY and CDR2 SYGVKD. Deletions cut 3 bases from V and 3 bases from J, with 20 bases between. CDR3 residues: CAISEWGGAKGDTEAFF. The CDR3 DNA is TGTGCCATCAGTGAATGGGGGGGCGCGAAGGGGGACACTGAAGCTTTCTTT.

J is TRBJ2-7 and V is TRBV5-1; 11 nucleotides match TRBD2. The germline V gene has CDR1 SGHRS and CDR2 YFSETQ. This CDR3 is built from 15 residues. Losses at the gene ends were 5 bases for V and 2 bases for J; bases not matched to a gene: 6. The CDR3 coding sequence is TGCGCCAGCAGGATCCTAGCGGGGGGTCCCTACGAGCAGTACTTC. This encodes CASRILAGGPYEQYF.

The V and J genes are TRBV7-8 and TRBJ1-6; D remains unclear. CDR3 size: 15 residues. V was clipped by 8 bases and J by 0 bases, with 11 bases between them. Looked up from germline, CDR1 is SGHVS and CDR2 is FQNEAQ. CDR3 protein: CASGTESSYNSPLHF. CDR3 DNA sequence: TGTGCCAGCGGAACAGAGAGCTCCTATAATTCACCCCTCCACTTT.

This clone was seen only once. The genes are TRBV9 and TRBJ2-3; 9 bases agree with TRBD2. Per germline, CDR1 SGDLS and CDR2 YYNGEE. There are 15 residues in the CDR3. V gave up 7 bases and J gave up 5 bases; unmatched junction bases: 11. This CDR3 is CASAASGGRGDTQYF. For the CDR3, the DNA is TGTGCCAGCGCCGCCAGCGGGGGGAGGGGAGATACGCAGTATTTT.

This sequence joins TRBV5-1 and TRBJ2-7; 11 positions agree with TRBD1. There are 17 residues in the CDR3. V lost 1 base, J lost 5 bases, and 11 bases stayed unmatched. CDR1 is SGHRS, CDR2 YFSETQ, per germline. CDR3: CASSLTGGQGAFNEQYF. In nucleotides, the CDR3 is TGCGCCAGCAGCTTGACGGGAGGACAGGGGGCCTTCAACGAGCAGTACTTC.

V gene TRBV7-9 combines with J gene TRBJ1-5; 8 nucleotides match TRBD1. CDR1 and CDR2 from the germline V gene are SEHNR and FQNEAQ (reference sequence). With 1 base clipped from V and 6 bases from J, the junction kept 5 bases outside the gene matches. This CDR3 spans 15 amino acids. The CDR3 sequence: CASSLGQGLAQPQHF. As DNA, the CDR3 is TGTGCCAGCAGCTTAGGACAGGGGCTAGCTCAGCCCCAGCATTTT.

This CDR3 is CASSVVYSGNTIYF. The CDR3 coding sequence is TGTGCCAGCAGCGTAGTTTACTCTGGAAACACCATATATTTT. The gene calls are TRBV9 and TRBJ1-3; D not resolved. The ends were cut back, 0 bases at V and 0 bases at J, with 4 bases in the middle. The CDR3 extends over 14 amino acids. Per the germline V gene, CDR1 is SGDLS and CDR2 is YYNGEE.

The chain recombines TRBV5-1 with TRBJ2-3, with TRBD2 identical over 11 bases. The CDR3 consists of 17 residues. Germline V gene lookup returns CDR1 SGHRS and CDR2 YFSETQ. Trimming at V came to 0 bases and at J to 6 bases, leaving 9 bases not matched to a gene. The DNA for the CDR3 is TGCGCCAGCAGCTTGGGGATTAGCGGGGGGGCTACGGATACGCAGTATTTT. Residues: CASSLGISGGATDTQYF.

The rearrangement joins TRBV10-2 to TRBJ2-3; perhaps TRBD1 as D (5 bases). Germline CDR1 is WSHSY and CDR2 is SAAADI. This CDR3 comprises 13 residues. V was clipped by 5 bases and J by 2 bases, with 8 bases between them. CDR3 in amino acids: CASSSTVTDTQYF. For the CDR3, the DNA is TGCGCCAGCAGTTCGACAGTCACAGATACGCAGTATTTT.

This clone showed up just a few times. The V call is TRBV29-1, the J call TRBJ1-2; D is uncertain. V gave up 4 bases and J gave up 8 bases, with 17 bases separating them. This CDR3 contains 13 residues. CDR1 SQVTM and CDR2 ANQGSEA come from the germline V gene. The CDR3 coding sequence is TGCAGCGTTGCGGGAGGGCCACCCTGGGGCTACACCTTC. Protein product: CSVAGGPPWGYTF.

The rearrangement joins TRBV11-2 to TRBJ2-4; 9 nucleotides align to TRBD1. In germline, CDR1 is SGHAT, CDR2 FQNNGV. V shed 6 bases and J 10 bases; nucleotides not matched to a gene: 10. The CDR3 covers 14 residues. For the CDR3, the DNA is TGTGCCAGCAGTCTCGGACAGGGGCCGCGGATTCAGTACTTC. Encoded protein: CASSLGQGPRIQYF. The entire variable domain, with the rest obtained from reference TRBV11-2 and TRBJ2-4, is as follows: EAGVAQSPRYKIIEKRQSVAFWCNPISGHATLYWYQQILGQGPKLLIQFQNNGVVDDSQLPKDRFSAERLKGVDSTLKIQPAKLEDSAVYLCASSLGQGPRIQYFGAGTRLSVL.

This clone was seen a single time. The rearrangement uses TRBV7-6 and TRBJ1-2, with TRBD1 as a possible D gene (6 bases). The CDR3 length is 15 residues. The germline V gene has CDR1 SGHVS and CDR2 FNYEAQ. Deletions cut 2 bases from V and 4 bases from J, with 14 bases between. The chain's CDR3 is CASSLRGGSAYGYTF. The CDR3 nucleotides are TGTGCCAGCAGCTTAAGGGGGGGGTCGGCCTATGGCTACACCTTC.

This clone was observed a few times. The chain uses TRBV7-9 and TRBJ2-3; TRBD2 aligns across 8 bases. The CDR3 runs 13 residues. Germline V gene data show CDR1 as SEHNR and CDR2 as FQNEAQ (reference sequence). Trimming at V came to 8 bases and at J to 4 bases, leaving 5 bases not matched to a gene. The CDR3 nucleotides read TGTGCCAGCCCGGGGGGGCCCCCAGATACGCAGTATTTT. Amino acid sequence: CASPGGPPDTQYF.

The chain recombines TRBV30 with TRBJ1-1; D is ambiguous. The length of the CDR3 is 15 residues. Trimming removed 0 bases at V and 1 base at J, with 12 bases between. Germline CDR1 reads GTSNPN; CDR2 reads SVGIG (reference sequence). CDR3 protein: CAWSVLGRGNTEAFF. CDR3 sequence (DNA): TGTGCCTGGAGTGTACTCGGACGGGGGAACACTGAAGCTTTCTTT.

The V gene is TRBV7-2, the J gene TRBJ2-5; D is perhaps TRBD2 (5 bases). The V end was cut by 2 bases, the J end by 0 bases, with 7 bases between. Germline V gene lookup returns CDR1 SGHTA and CDR2 FQGNSA. CDR3 length: 14 amino acids. CDR3 sequence: CASSLNGDQETQYF. CDR3 DNA sequence: TGTGCCAGCAGCTTAAACGGGGACCAAGAGACCCAGTACTTC.

This chain links TRBV7-3 with TRBJ2-5; TRBD2 agrees at 11 bases. The CDR3 runs 16 residues. The germline V gene has CDR1 SGHTA and CDR2 FQGTGA. The V segment lost 5 bases and the J segment 5 bases; nucleotides outside the gene matches: 10. The CDR3 sequence is CASSQGVAGGKETQYF. CDR3 coding DNA: TGTGCCAGCAGCCAAGGGGTAGCGGGGGGGAAGGAGACCCAGTACTTC.

The chain joins TRBV5-6 to TRBJ1-1; D not resolved. CDR3 size: 15 residues. The germline gives CDR1 SGHDT, CDR2 YYEEEE. Trimming shortened V by 0 bases and J by 3 bases, and 12 bases separated the two germline ends. The CDR3 DNA is TGTGCCAGCAGCTTGGCGGATGGCAGGCACACTGAAGCTTTCTTT. Encoded protein: CASSLADGRHTEAFF.

The chain recombines TRBV29-1 with TRBJ2-3, with TRBD2 matching over 8 bases. The V and J ends lost 4 bases and 2 bases, in that order; junction bases with no gene match: 5. CDR1 is SQVTM, CDR2 ANQGSEA, per germline. CDR3 length equals 14 residues. CDR3 sequence (DNA): TGCAGCGTTGCCAGCGGGGGCCTCACAGATACGCAGTATTTT. This sequence encodes CSVASGGLTDTQYF.

The chain is built from TRBV9 and TRBJ1-2, with a possible D match to TRBD1 (6 bases). Germline lookup yields CDR1 SGDLS and CDR2 YYNGEE. V lost 1 base and J lost 2, with 6 bases in between. This CDR3 comprises 13 residues. CDR3 in DNA: TGTGCCAGCAGCGTAACAGGGAACTATGGCTACACCTTC. It translates to CASSVTGNYGYTF.

The gene calls are TRBV11-2 and TRBJ2-5, with 7 positions matching TRBD2. CDR1 and CDR2 (germline): SGHAT, FQNNGV. V gave up 2 bases and J gave up 4 bases; unmatched junction bases: 4. This CDR3 region has 14 residues. The CDR3 DNA reads TGTGCCAGCAGCTTAATGGCGGGGGTAGAGACCCAGTACTTC. The encoded protein is CASSLMAGVETQYF.

This clone has a single count. The chain joins TRBV5-4 to TRBJ1-2; 7 bases match TRBD1. With 1 base clipped from V and 4 bases from J, the junction kept 7 bases outside the gene matches. The CDR3 length is 15 residues. Germline CDR1 SGHNT, CDR2 YYREEE (reference sequence). The CDR3 sequence is CASSLRTGGAYGYTF. The DNA for the CDR3 is TGTGCCAGCAGCTTGAGGACAGGAGGGGCCTATGGCTACACCTTC. The whole variable domain, filled in from reference TRBV5-4 and TRBJ1-2, reads ETGVTQSPTHLIKTRGQQVTLRCSSQSGHNTVSWYQQALGQGPQFIFQYYREEENGRGNFPPRFSGLQFPNYSSELNVNALELDDSALYLCASSLRTGGAYGYTFGSGTRLTVV.

The chain joins TRBV6-6 to TRBJ1-2; D perhaps matches TRBD1 (5 bases). Germline loops: CDR1 MNHNY, CDR2 SVGAGI (reference sequence). Trimming stripped 2 bases from V and 0 bases from J, with 7 bases between. The CDR3 has 14 amino acids. CDR3 nucleotide sequence: TGTGCCAGCAGTTACAGGGGCGCTAACTATGGCTACACCTTC. Translated, it gives CASSYRGANYGYTF.

V is TRBV9 and J is TRBJ2-7; the match to TRBD2 covers 9 bases. Germline V gene lookup returns CDR1 SGDLS and CDR2 YYNGEE. CDR3 length: 14 amino acids. V dropped 3 bases and J dropped 4; count of bases not matched to a gene: 5. The DNA for the CDR3 is TGTGCCAGCAGCGCCGGGACTAGCCGGTACGAGCAGTACTTC. Residues: CASSAGTSRYEQYF.

The V and J genes are TRBV4-1 and TRBJ2-3; TRBD2 matches 10 bases. V was pared by 1 base and J by 6 bases, with 4 bases of the junction left unmatched. The germline CDR1 and CDR2 sequences are MGHRA and YSYEKL. The CDR3 totals 15 residues. The CDR3 is CASSQVSGGLDTQYF. The CDR3 DNA sequence: TGCGCCAGCAGCCAAGTTAGCGGGGGGTTGGATACGCAGTATTTT.

This sequence joins TRBV27 and TRBJ1-5; D is uncertain. The CDR3 has 12 residues. Germline CDR1 and CDR2: MNHEY and SMNVEV (reference sequence). Trimming took 4 bases from V and 6 from J, leaving 7 bases between them. CDR3 bases: TGTGCCAGCAGTTCCGCGGGTCAGCCCCAGCATTTT. The encoded protein is CASSSAGQPQHF.